This TCR beta chain is from a study of PD-L1 blockade in urothelial cancer. Overall study context: About 90% of the roughly 30 patients were men with bladder-origin urothelial cancer. It was at 3 weeks (second dose) and 6 weeks after treatment start that blood was analyzed.

The V gene lost 4 bases and the J gene lost 4 bases, with 13 bases spanning the gap. Per germline, CDR1 MDHEN and CDR2 SYDVKM. CDR3 length equals 14 residues. Time point: peripheral blood 6 weeks after treatment start. Pretreatment and on-treatment samples were taken, numbering 1 to 8 per patient. Every PCR received spiked-in synthetic TCR analog templates. The repertoire was sequenced with immunoSEQ multiplex PCR; TCRdb's copy has only in-frame clones and lacks some. The sample lists some 120,000 clones; around 89% were seen once. This chain connects TRBV28 to TRBJ1-1; D call uncertain. This sequence originates from a man aged 55 to 70 with urothelial cancer. The material sequenced was PBMCs, taken around atezolizumab (anti-PD-L1) treatment. The chain's CDR3 is CASSSDRGGTEAFF. CDR3 coding DNA: TGTGCCAGCAGTTCGGACCGGGGTGGCACTGAAGCTTTCTTT. Full variable domain (rest looked up from reference TRBV28 and TRBJ1-1): DVKVTQSSRYLVKRTGEKVFLECVQDMDHENMFWYRQDPGLGLRLIYFSYDVKMKEKGDIPEGYSVSREKKERFSLILESASTNQTSMYLCASSSDRGGTEAFFGQGTRLTVV.